The T cell receptor beta chain described here comes from a study of molecular identifiers for immune sequencing clone quantification. Of note for this clonotype: Antigen specificity is unknown.

Trimming cost V 3 bases and J 3 bases, with 12 bases left between them. CDR3 size: 14 residues. The germline gives CDR1 LNHDA, CDR2 SQIVND (reference sequence). One entry per CDR3 protein results from TCRdb running MiXCR on the PCR reads. The sample carries approximately 630,000 distinct CDR3 sequences, roughly 27% recorded once. Study-wide results and limits: Detectable among approximately 1 million naive cells, according to reports, was Jurkat TCR RNA spiked in from one cell. The share of molecules held by clones above 20 RNA copies was over 97% in effector cells and under 1% in naive cells.

V usage is TRBV19 and J usage is TRBJ2-7; maybe TRBD2 (5 bases). The sequencing sample was made of naive CD8+ T cells from blood, with Jurkat cell RNA spiked in. Specified subset: FACS-sorted CD8+CD4-CCR7+CD45RA+ naive T cells. The source is a human donor in good health. Some libraries in this study had Jurkat cell RNA spiked in. CDR3 sequence: CASSMGVSDYEQYF. The CDR3 DNA is TGTGCCAGTAGTATGGGAGTTAGCGACTACGAGCAGTACTTC.